This T cell receptor (beta chain) was captured by sequencing in a study of OX40 agonist ivuxolimab in advanced cancers. Background on the study: Patients took ivuxolimab, an agonistic anti-OX40 (CD134) antibody.

As for this clone: Its target is not known.

Here immunoSEQ multiplex PCR was the method, and the copy in TCRdb shows in-frame clones only, minus some. The table shows about 98,000 clones, with around 88% occurring only once. Per germline, CDR1 SNHLY and CDR2 FYNNEI. V was clipped by 4 bases and J by 2 bases, with 14 bases between them. The CDR3 runs 15 residues. Whole-study results and caveats: Averaged across samples, CD8+ T cells carried more expanded clones than CD4+ did. Partial responders treated at 0.1-3.0 mg/kg exhibited clonal expansion among the lowest measured.

The sequences come from CD4+ or CD8+ T cells sorted from blood, collected in a trial of the OX40 agonist ivuxolimab. The receptor's source is an adult with an advanced solid tumor such as melanoma, head and neck, liver or kidney cancer. The V and J genes are TRBV2 and TRBJ1-1; TRBD1 is a possible D gene (5 bases). This CDR3 is CASSGSWGGNTEAFF. The CDR3, as DNA: TGTGCCAGCAGTGGAAGTTGGGGGGGTAACACTGAAGCTTTCTTT.